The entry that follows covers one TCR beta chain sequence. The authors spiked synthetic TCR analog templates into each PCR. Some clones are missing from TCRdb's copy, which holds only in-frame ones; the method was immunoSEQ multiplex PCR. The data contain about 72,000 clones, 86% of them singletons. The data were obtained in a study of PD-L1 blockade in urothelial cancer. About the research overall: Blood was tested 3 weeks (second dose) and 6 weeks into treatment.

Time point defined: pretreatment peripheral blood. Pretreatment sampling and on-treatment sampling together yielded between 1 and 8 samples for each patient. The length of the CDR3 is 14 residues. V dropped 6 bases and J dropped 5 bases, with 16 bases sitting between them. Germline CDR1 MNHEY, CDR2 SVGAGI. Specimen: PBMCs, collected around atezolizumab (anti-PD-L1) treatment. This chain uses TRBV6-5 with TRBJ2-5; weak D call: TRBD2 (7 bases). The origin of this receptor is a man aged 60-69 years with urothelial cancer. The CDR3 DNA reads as TGTGCCAGCAGCCGAGGGGGAGGGCGGGAGACCCAGTACTTC. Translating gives CASSRGGGRETQYF.